The rows below give T cell receptor beta chains drawn from one sample of a study of blood T cell repertoires in COVID-19. Produced via immunoSEQ multiplex PCR; TCRdb's table is partial and in-frame only. The repertoire holds 470,000 or so clones, with approximately 85% as singletons. Sequencing was performed on peripheral blood. Receptors were obtained from a human donor in a cohort sampled during active COVID-19. Both conserved end residues are part of each CDR3.

>TRBV2|TRBJ1-2
CASSVNYGYTF
>TRBV30|TRBJ2-7
CAWSVRGNFYEQYF
>TRBV7-2|TRBJ2-1
CASSFRTSGSPNEQFF
>TRBV19|TRBJ2-5
CASSIDSTDRGLYHWGTQYF
>TRBV5-5|TRBJ2-7
CASSSTSGRTYEQYF
>TRBV30|TRBJ2-2
CAWSVGRFLTGGTGELFF
>TRBV20-1|TRBJ2-7
CSASREDRSYEQYF
>TRBV18|TRBJ2-7
CASSPPETWEQYF
>TRBV7-2|TRBJ1-3
CASSSRGQNSGNTIYF
>TRBV2|TRBJ1-6
CASERTGKNSPLHF
>TRBV7-3|TRBJ2-1
CASSFNDRDNEQFF
>TRBV30|TRBJ2-7
CAWSDPPTGSGYEQYF
>TRBV19|TRBJ2-7
CASSTNLRDRLQDYEQYF
>TRBV14|TRBJ2-3
CASSQVSGIADTQYF
>TRBV6-2/TRBV6-3|TRBJ1-2
CASSPDRGLGYTF
>TRBV19|TRBJ2-7
CASSVRTGGNDEQYF
>TRBV7-2|TRBJ2-3
CASSLIGSNPDTQYF
>TRBV7-2|TRBJ1-1
CASSLNPGMSTEAFF
>TRBV27|TRBJ2-1
CASSLSRAGGHNEQFF
>TRBV19|TRBJ2-7
CASSISVGGAAGFGYEQYF
>TRBV2|TRBJ1-2
CASSEGTDYGYTF
>TRBV30|TRBJ1-1
CAWNPFEGNTEAFF
>TRBV19|TRBJ1-1
CASGQKGTTPATEAFF
>TRBV4-1|TRBJ1-1
CASSRATSVGNTEAFF
>TRBV3-1/TRBV3-2|TRBJ1-2
CASSTLTGGYGYTF
>TRBV14|TRBJ1-1
CASSHFSRTEAFF
>TRBV6-2/TRBV6-3|TRBJ2-7
CASSWRGSYEQYF
>TRBV4-1|TRBJ1-2
CASSQQGATSNYGYTF
>TRBV5-5|TRBJ2-1
CASSFRREAINEQFF
>TRBV19|TRBJ2-3
CASSPAPLPDTQYF
>TRBV4-2|TRBJ2-3
CASSQGPSGKGTDTQYF
>TRBV5-6|TRBJ1-1
CASSLWGGTEAFF
>TRBV5-4|TRBJ2-3
CASSLRTSGGKDTQYF
>TRBV6-4|TRBJ2-2
CASSELANTGELFF
>TRBV4-1|TRBJ2-5
CASSRHFVGAQETQYF
>TRBV30|TRBJ2-1
CAWSHKELRNNEQFF
>TRBV11-2|TRBJ2-2
CASTRLGGGELFF
>TRBV15|TRBJ2-5
CATSRGGATRETQYF
>TRBV5-1|TRBJ2-6
CASSTGTPEGFGANVLTF
>TRBV7-2|TRBJ1-5
CASSLQGFNQPQHF
>TRBV19|TRBJ1-5
CASSIQGLGPGQPQHF
>TRBV3-1/TRBV3-2|TRBJ2-2
CASSLWAGNTGELFF
>TRBV4-1|TRBJ1-4
CASSPGHYNEKLFF
>TRBV25-1|TRBJ1-1
CASSTLDRAGTEAFF
>TRBV19|TRBJ2-1
CASSIGWEGYNEQFF